A selection of T cell receptor beta chains follows, all from one sample in a study of blood T cell repertoires in COVID-19. The table came from immunoSEQ multiplex PCR; TCRdb's copy has only in-frame clones and leaves some out. The table lists some 220,000 clones, 85% to 90% of them singletons. Sequencing used PBMCs or T cells enriched from blood (not recorded which). These receptors all come from a woman aged 45-59 years in a cohort exposed to, infected with or recovered from COVID-19 (not recorded which). CDR3s include the opening cysteine and the closing phenylalanine or tryptophan. D genes are given only for firm matches. Size is omitted from some rows. Given values are once, few, many or a class for expanded clones.

TRBD1 | 12 | TRBJ1-1 | TRBV10-3 | NA | TGTGCCATACAGGGGCCGAACACTGAAGCTTTCTTT | CAIQGPNTEAFF
TRBD1 | 14 | TRBJ1-1 | TRBV11-2 | NA | TGTGCCAGCAGCTCCCAGGGGGCAGACACTGAAGCTTTCTTT | CASSSQGADTEAFF
TRBD2 | 17 | TRBJ2-2 | TRBV7-3 | few | TGTGCCAGCAGCCTCCGGACTAGCGGGGGGGCCCCCGGGGAGCTGTTTTTT | CASSLRTSGGAPGELFF
TRBD1 | 20 | TRBJ1-3 | TRBV19 | NA | TGTGCCAGTAGCAACTCACAGGCCAGACTAGGATCGGGACAGGGAACCACCATATATTTT | CASSNSQARLGSGQGTTIYF
TRBD1 | 15 | TRBJ1-1 | TRBV19 | NA | TGTGCCAGTAGTGAGGACAGGGGACGGAACACTGAAGCTTTCTTT | CASSEDRGRNTEAFF
NA | 15 | TRBJ1-6 | TRBV30 | NA | TGTGCCTGGAGTGTACTAGGCTCTTTTAATTCACCCCTCCACTTT | CAWSVLGSFNSPLHF
NA | 15 | TRBJ1-5 | TRBV4-1 | NA | TGCGCCAGCAGCCAAGGCAGGCAACTCAGTCAGCCCCAGCATTTT | CASSQGRQLSQPQHF
TRBD2 | 17 | TRBJ2-7 | TRBV6-2/TRBV6-3 | NA | TGTGCCAGCAGTGGTCCGGGACTAGCGTTGAGCTCCTACGAGCAGTACTTC | CASSGPGLALSSYEQYF
TRBD1 | 13 | TRBJ1-2 | TRBV19 | once | TGTGCCAGTAGCGACGACAGGGTATCTGGCTACACCTTC | CASSDDRVSGYTF
TRBD2 | 15 | TRBJ2-1 | TRBV10-2 | NA | TGCGCCAGCAGTGGAAGCGGGGGACTTACAAGGGAGCAGTTCTTC | CASSGSGGLTREQFF
TRBD1 | 14 | TRBJ1-4 | TRBV5-6 | NA | TGTGCCAGCAGCCACAGGGGTGCTAATGAAAAACTGTTTTTT | CASSHRGANEKLFF
TRBD1 | 16 | TRBJ1-2 | TRBV24-1 | NA | TGTGCCACCAGTGATCCCGGGACAGCGAATAACTATGGCTACACCTTC | CATSDPGTANNYGYTF
NA | 13 | TRBJ1-4 | TRBV12-3/TRBV12-4 | once | TGTGCCAGCAGGGGGGACACCCAGGGAAAACTGTTTTTT | CASRGDTQGKLFF
TRBD2 | 15 | TRBJ2-2 | TRBV6-2/TRBV6-3 | NA | TGTGCCAGCAGCGCGGGGGGGAGGAACACCGGGGAGCTGTTTTTT | CASSAGGRNTGELFF
TRBD1 | 14 | TRBJ1-6 | TRBV14 | NA | TGTGCCAGCAGCCAAGGAACAGGGGGCCGACCCCTCCACTTT | CASSQGTGGRPLHF
NA | 21 | TRBJ1-3 | TRBV21-1 | NA | TGTGCCAGCAAAAAGGACAGGGGGCGCTTGGGAACTCCATTCTCTGGAAACACCATATATTTT | CASKKDRGRLGTPFSGNTIYF
NA | 14 | TRBJ1-4 | TRBV5-1 | NA | TGCGCCAGCAGCTTGAGGGAGTTTAATGAAAAACTGTTTTTT | CASSLREFNEKLFF
NA | 14 | TRBJ2-5 | TRBV5-1 | NA | TGCGCCAGTAAAGGGGGGGAAGGGCAAGAGACCCAGTACTTC | CASKGGEGQETQYF
NA | 20 | TRBJ1-4 | TRBV21-1 | NA | TGTGCCAGCAGCCTTCGGGGAAGGGACAGGGGCCTTGCAACTAATGAAAAACTGTTTTTT | CASSLRGRDRGLATNEKLFF
NA | 14 | TRBJ1-6 | TRBV7-8 | NA | TGTGCCAGCTCGGCCAGCGGACGGGAGTCACCCCTCCACTTT | CASSASGRESPLHF
TRBD1 | 14 | TRBJ2-7 | TRBV9 | NA | TGTGCCAGCAGCGCGGGACAGGCTTCCTACGAGCAGTACTTC | CASSAGQASYEQYF
NA | 16 | TRBJ2-5 | TRBV7-2 | NA | TGTGCCAGCAGCTTAGCCGCCGGCGGCGGACAAGAGACCCAGTACTTC | CASSLAAGGGQETQYF
NA | 15 | TRBJ1-1 | TRBV18 | NA | TGTGCCAGCTCACGCGGGGCATTAGCTGACACTGAAGCTTTCTTT | CASSRGALADTEAFF
TRBD2 | 16 | TRBJ2-1 | TRBV12-5 | NA | TGTGCTAGTGGTTACTATAGCGGGGGCTCCTACAATGAGCAGTTCTTC | CASGYYSGGSYNEQFF
TRBD1 | 15 | TRBJ2-7 | TRBV4-3 | NA | TGCGCCAGCAGCCAGGGGACAGGGTCAGCCTACGAGCAGTACTTC | CASSQGTGSAYEQYF
NA | 15 | TRBJ2-3 | TRBV18 | once | TGTGCCAGCTCACCACGGGGGGGGCAAACAGATACGCAGTATTTT | CASSPRGGQTDTQYF
TRBD1 | 13 | TRBJ2-7 | TRBV6-5 | NA | TGTGCCAGCAGGGGGACAGGGACCTACGAGCAGTACTTC | CASRGTGTYEQYF
NA | 16 | TRBJ1-5 | TRBV19 | NA | TGTGCCAGTAGTATAGATTGGCAGTATAGCAATCAGCCCCAGCATTTT | CASSIDWQYSNQPQHF
TRBD1 | 13 | TRBJ2-7 | TRBV19 | once | TGTGCCAGTAGTAAGGGACAGGGAGGTAAGCAGTACTTC | CASSKGQGGKQYF
NA | 12 | TRBJ2-3 | TRBV9 | NA | TGTGCCAGCAGCGTAGAGGGGAATACGCAGTATTTT | CASSVEGNTQYF
TRBD2 | 16 | TRBJ2-3 | TRBV19 | NA | TGTGCCAGTAGTAAGACTAGCGGGCCTCGCACAGATACGCAGTATTTT | CASSKTSGPRTDTQYF
TRBD1 | 15 | TRBJ1-2 | TRBV28 | NA | TGTGCCAGCAGCCGGACAGGGGGCGGACCCTATGGCTACACCTTC | CASSRTGGGPYGYTF
TRBD1 | 15 | TRBJ2-1 | TRBV7-9 | NA | TGTGCCAGCAGCTTGGGGCAGGGGGCCCTCAATGAGCAGTTCTTC | CASSLGQGALNEQFF
TRBD1 | 15 | TRBJ1-3 | TRBV5-6 | NA | TGTGCCAGCAGCCCGTGGACAGGGTATGGAAACACCATATATTTT | CASSPWTGYGNTIYF
NA | 15 | TRBJ2-5 | TRBV2 | NA | TGTGCCAGCAGTGGGCGTGGGCAGTTACAAGAGACCCAGTACTTC | CASSGRGQLQETQYF
NA | 16 | TRBJ2-3 | TRBV4-1 | NA | TGCGCCAGCAGCCCTAATGCAGGAACTAGCACAGATACGCAGTATTTT | CASSPNAGTSTDTQYF
NA | 13 | TRBJ1-3 | TRBV7-3 | NA | TGTGCCAGCAGCCCCACGGGGGGAAACACCATATATTTT | CASSPTGGNTIYF
TRBD1 | 15 | TRBJ1-2 | TRBV5-1 | NA | TGCGCCAGCAGCTTGGGACAGGGGGCAGGCTATGGCTACACCTTC | CASSLGQGAGYGYTF
TRBD2 | 17 | TRBJ2-5 | TRBV4-3 | NA | TGCGCCAGCAGCCAAGTAGGTGGTCCGGGGGGTCAAGAGACCCAGTACTTC | CASSQVGGPGGQETQYF
TRBD1 | 15 | TRBJ1-1 | TRBV10-3 | NA | TGTGCCATCAGCGGGACAGGGGGCGCGGGGACTGAAGCTTTCTTT | CAISGTGGAGTEAFF
NA | 13 | TRBJ1-2 | TRBV9 | NA | TGTGCCAGCAGCGTAGTACACTATTATGGCTACACCTTC | CASSVVHYYGYTF
TRBD2 | 15 | TRBJ2-7 | TRBV6-5 | NA | TGTGCCAGCAGCGCAGGACTAGCGGGGCCCCGCGAGCAGTACTTC | CASSAGLAGPREQYF
TRBD2 | 17 | TRBJ2-1 | TRBV18 | NA | TGTGCCAGCTCACCGAGGTCAATAGCGGGGGGCTACAATGAGCAGTTCTTC | CASSPRSIAGGYNEQFF
NA | 13 | TRBJ1-6 | TRBV30 | once | TGTGCCTGGAGTCCCGCGGGTCTCTCCCCCCTCCACTTT | CAWSPAGLSPLHF
TRBD1 | 14 | TRBJ1-3 | TRBV20-1 | NA | TGCAGTGCTAGTTTCGGGACAGTTGGAAACACCATATATTTT | CSASFGTVGNTIYF
NA | 15 | TRBJ1-2 | TRBV18 | NA | TGTGCCAGCTCACCAGGGGCGCGGGGAGACTATGGCTACACCTTC | CASSPGARGDYGYTF